Below, 3 T cell receptor beta chains from the same sample are listed, as sequenced in a study of blood T cells in healthy people across ages. A J-beta primer mix and a sample-barcoded 5' primer were used in a second PCR of roughly 6 to 11 cycles. TCRdb analysed the 5' RACE reads with MiXCR anew, one entry per CDR3 protein. Altogether under 2,000,000 distinct CDR3 sequences are present, around half being singletons, with the ten largest covering 2.1%. The material sequenced was blood. These receptors all stem from a woman aged 40-49 years in good health.

The chain carries TRBV5-1 and TRBJ2-7, with TRBD1 matching over 9 bases. There are 18 residues in the CDR3. Trimming took 0 bases from V and 2 from J; bases not matched to a gene: 12. Germline assignment: CDR1 SGHRS and CDR2 YFSETQ. CDR3 nucleotide sequence: TGCGCCAGCAGCTTGGTTAGGGACAGGGAAATTGACGCCTACGAGCAGTACTTC. Translating it yields CASSLVRDREIDAYEQYF. Complete variable domain (other parts from reference TRBV5-1 and TRBJ2-7): KAGVTQTPRYLIKTRGQQVTLSCSPISGHRSVSWYQQTPGQGLQFLFEYFSETQRNKGNFPGRFSGRQFSNSRSEMNVSTLELGDSALYLCASSLVRDREIDAYEQYFGPGTRLTVT.

The gene calls are TRBV12-3 or TRBV12-4 and TRBJ1-1, with D uncertain. Trimming removed 5 bases from V and 4 bases from J, with 8 bases in between. This CDR3 has 12 amino acids. Here the CDR3 DNA reads TGTGCCAGCAGTCCCGGGAGCACTGAAGCTTTCTTT. This translates into CASSPGSTEAFF.

This clonotype was detected many times. CDR3 amino acids: CASSLRGRTNEQYF. CDR3 nucleotides: TGTGCCAGCAGTCTGAGGGGGCGTACGAACGAGCAGTACTTC. The gene calls are TRBV25-1 and TRBJ2-7; 7 bases fit TRBD1. The CDR3 covers 14 residues. Germline V lookup: CDR1 MGHDK, CDR2 SYGVNS. The V gene end was trimmed by 5 bases and the J gene end by 5 bases; junction bases not matched to a gene: 9.